What follows are 9 T cell receptor beta chains derived from one specimen sequenced in a study of T cells in Graves' hyperthyroidism and ophthalmopathy (dated by TCRdb to the late 2010s). Library generation was performed with multiplex PCR. The sequencing machine was an Illumina HiSeq 2000. Amplification of TCR beta CDR3 regions was carried out from RNA transcripts. For the first round of RT-PCR on the TCR CDR3, the HTBI primer set was used together with the Qiagen OneStep RT-PCR kit. TCRdb trimmed public reads at Q25 via fastp, called clones via MiXCR and kept in-frame beta chains. Rows with one shared CDR3 protein collapse into an entry with the most common genes and DNA. The sample profile shows 550,000 to 800,000 distinct CDR3 sequences; roughly a sixth of them were found once. About 16% of the sample is in the top ten clones. Source material: blood. The receptors here all came from a man aged 45 to 65 with Graves' hyperthyroidism.

This clonotype was seen at least ten times. The V and J genes are TRBV18 and TRBJ2-1; D may be TRBD2 (5 bases). The length of the CDR3 is 11 residues. Germline V lookup: CDR1 KGHSH, CDR2 LQKENI. V dropped 5 bases and J dropped 9 bases, with 8 bases sitting between them. The CDR3 coding sequence is TGTGCCAGCTCAGCCGGACTTGAGCAGTTCTTC. Protein product: CASSAGLEQFF.

This chain joins TRBV11-2 and TRBJ1-1; D is ambiguous. The CDR3 spans 14 residues. Germline V CDR1 and CDR2: SGHAT, FQNNGV. Between the trimmed V and J ends, which lost 3 bases and 4 bases, there was a span of 12 bases. The CDR3 loop is CASSFDPRSTEAFF. For the CDR3, the DNA is TGTGCCAGCAGCTTCGACCCGAGGAGCACTGAAGCTTTCTTT.

This clonotype came up many times. The DNA of the CDR3 is TGTGCCAGCAGCACCGGGACAGGGGGAGAGACCCAGTACTTC. Amino acids: CASSTGTGGETQYF. This chain joins TRBV2 and TRBJ2-5, with 11 bases aligning to TRBD1. This CDR3 is 14 amino acids long. In germline, CDR1 is SNHLY, CDR2 FYNNEI. V shed 6 bases, J shed 4 bases, and the junction held 4 bases outside the gene matches.

This clonotype was recorded once. V usage is TRBV5-8 and J usage is TRBJ2-1, with D unclear. Trimming took 0 bases from V and 15 from J, leaving 13 bases between them. CDR3 length equals 12 residues. The germline CDR1 and CDR2 sequences are SGHTS and YDEGEE. CDR3 coding DNA: TGTGCCAGCAGCTTGGTCACCCGGGTGTGGTTCTTC. Amino acid sequence: CASSLVTRVWFF.

This clonotype was counted at least ten times. The chain links TRBV20-1 to TRBJ1-2, with 7 bases matching TRBD1. The V gene end was trimmed by 6 bases and the J gene end by 6 bases; junction bases not matched to a gene: 13. CDR3 length: 14 residues. Germline-derived CDR1 and CDR2 are DFQATT and SNEGSKA (reference sequence). CDR3 amino acids: CSATEGAATHGYTF. In nucleotides, the CDR3 is TGCAGTGCGACGGAGGGGGCTGCAACCCATGGCTACACCTTC.

This clonotype was recorded many times. The gene calls are TRBV12-3 or TRBV12-4 and TRBJ2-5; the D gene is possibly TRBD2 (7 bases). The CDR3 totals 15 residues. The V end was cut by 3 bases, the J end by 5 bases, with 16 bases between. The CDR3 is CASSFLAGARETQYF. The CDR3 bases are TGTGCCAGCAGTTTCCTCGCGGGGGCTCGGGAGACCCAGTACTTC.

V usage is TRBV7-2 and J usage is TRBJ2-3, with D maybe TRBD1 (6 bases). The CDR3 is 13 residues long. Trimming shortened V by 6 bases and J by 3 bases, and 10 bases separated the two germline ends. Germline-derived CDR1 and CDR2 are SGHTA and FQGNSA. CDR3 loop: CASRLGATDTQYF. The CDR3 DNA is TGTGCCAGCAGGTTGGGGGCTACAGATACGCAGTATTTT.

This clonotype was seen more than once but under ten times. The gene calls are TRBV7-3 and TRBJ2-1; D gene uncertain. The germline V gene encodes CDR1 SGHTA and CDR2 FQGTGA. The CDR3 contains 16 residues. Between the trimmed V and J ends, which lost 0 bases and 4 bases, there was a span of 13 bases. The CDR3 sequence is CASSLTTNIPYNEQFF. Here the CDR3 DNA reads TGTGCCAGCAGCTTAACGACCAATATTCCATACAATGAGCAGTTCTTC.

Many counts were recorded for this clonotype. The V call is TRBV2, the J call TRBJ2-3; D call uncertain. Germline CDR1 is SNHLY and CDR2 is FYNNEI. The CDR3 is 15 residues long. V dropped 5 bases and J dropped 1 base, with 13 bases sitting between them. Here the CDR3 DNA reads TGTGCCAGCAGTTCACTTCGCGGAGGCACAGATACGCAGTATTTT. Translation: CASSSLRGGTDTQYF.